The 17 T cell receptor beta chains presented below share a single source sample, sequenced in a study of T cells in Graves' hyperthyroidism and ophthalmopathy (dated by TCRdb to 2018 to 2020). Libraries were prepared through multiplex PCR. Instrument on record: Illumina HiSeq 2000. The TCR beta CDR3 regions were amplified from RNA transcripts. For the first round of RT-PCR on the TCR CDR3, the HTBI primer set was used together with the Qiagen OneStep RT-PCR kit. TCRdb trimmed the raw reads at Q25, called clones with MiXCR and kept productive beta chains. All rows with the same CDR3 protein become a single entry with the most common DNA and genes. In this sample the table shows over 500,000 distinct CDR3 sequences, 46% of which occur a single time. About two fifths of the sample is in the top ten clones. What was sequenced was peripheral blood or thyroid tissue (not recorded which). All receptors derive from an adult woman with Graves' disease, either hyperthyroidism or ophthalmopathy (not recorded which).

This clonotype was seen more than once but under ten times. The chain couples TRBV2 to TRBJ2-7; 8 nucleotides agree with TRBD1. V dropped 8 bases and J dropped 5; count of bases not matched to a gene: 8. Germline CDR1 is SNHLY and CDR2 is FYNNEI. The CDR3 is made up of 13 amino acids. The CDR3 DNA follows: TGTGCCAGCGAAAGGGACAGGCTCGACGAGCAGTACTTC. Residues: CASERDRLDEQYF. Drawing the rest from reference TRBV2 and TRBJ2-7, the complete variable domain is EPEVTQTPSHQVTQMGQEVILRCVPISNHLYFYWYRQILGQKVEFLVSFYNNEISEKSEIFDDQFSVERPDGSNFTLKIRSTKLEDSAMYFCASERDRLDEQYFGPGTRLTVT.

In this sample, this clonotype turned up once. The conserved phenylalanine or tryptophan normally closing the CDR3 is absent here, so this likely arose from a read error. The chain couples TRBV15 to TRBJ1-2; 9 nucleotides agree with TRBD1. This CDR3 contains 15 residues. Trimming at V came to 3 bases and at J to 7 bases, leaving 9 bases not matched to a gene. The germline gives CDR1 LNHNV, CDR2 YYDKDF (reference sequence). The chain's CDR3 is CATSSLTGGESGYTL. As DNA, the CDR3 is TGTGCCACCAGCAGCTTGACAGGGGGGGAATCTGGCTACACCCTC.

This chain links TRBV7-2 with TRBJ1-5, with a weak D call TRBD1 (5 bases). CDR3 length equals 15 residues. The V gene's germline CDR1 is SGHTA and CDR2 FQGNSA. The V and J ends lost 1 base and 4 bases respectively, with 11 bases between them. CDR3 DNA sequence: TGTGCCAGCAGCTTAGGGGAGGGGTATAATCAGCCCCAGCATTTT. Its translation: CASSLGEGYNQPQHF.

The chain combines TRBV5-6 with TRBJ2-5; 7 bases line up with TRBD1. J lost 1 base, V lost 1 base, and 10 bases had no gene match. CDR3 length: 17 residues. Germline V gene sequence: CDR1 SGHDT, CDR2 YYEEEE. The CDR3 bases are TGTGCCAGCAGCTTGCAAGGGGGCGCAAAGGGCCAAGAGACCCAGTACTTC. This translates into CASSLQGGAKGQETQYF.

The chain carries TRBV28 and TRBJ1-1; 8 positions agree with TRBD1. Trimming at V came to 6 bases and at J to 10 bases, leaving 4 bases not matched to a gene. CDR3 length equals 11 residues. The germline V gene encodes CDR1 MDHEN and CDR2 SYDVKM. CDR3: CASSSTGGAFF. For the CDR3, the DNA is TGTGCCAGCAGCTCCACAGGGGGAGCTTTCTTT.

On this clonotype itself: The missing conserved phenylalanine or tryptophan at the end of this CDR3 makes a read error likely. The J gene is TRBJ1-6, the V gene TRBV2; D might be TRBD1 (6 bases). V lost 5 bases, J lost 8 bases, and 13 bases lay in between. Germline lookup yields CDR1 SNHLY and CDR2 FYNNEI. This CDR3 has 14 residues. The chain's CDR3 is CASSPGGDHSPLHL. CDR3 nucleotides: TGTGCCAGCAGTCCCGGGGGCGATCATTCACCCCTCCACCTT.

V gene TRBV27 combines with J gene TRBJ1-1; D is uncertain. Germline-derived CDR1 and CDR2 are MNHEY and SMNVEV (reference sequence). The CDR3 spans 14 residues. Trimming pared 6 bases from V and 1 base from J, leaving 12 bases between. CDR3 sequence (DNA): TGTGCCAGCAGCGATTTGGCAGCGAACACTGAAGCTTTCTTT. Translating gives CASSDLAANTEAFF.

This clonotype was observed at least ten times. The rearrangement joins TRBV20-1 to TRBJ1-2, with D possibly TRBD1 on 5 matching bases. Looked up from germline, CDR1 is DFQATT and CDR2 is SNEGSKA (reference sequence). V lost 0 bases, J lost 8 bases, and 22 bases lay in between. The CDR3 totals 16 residues. The CDR3 DNA sequence: TGCAGTGCTAGAGATCTTGCGGCAGGGTTTATTGTAGGCTACACCTTC. As protein: CSARDLAAGFIVGYTF.

The chain combines TRBV29-1 with TRBJ1-2; D gene ambiguous. The CDR3 covers 13 residues. The V and J ends lost 8 bases and 0 bases respectively, with 13 bases between them. Germline CDR1 SQVTM, CDR2 ANQGSEA. The CDR3 DNA sequence: TGCAGCTTAGATATGGCCTCTAACTATGGCTACACCTTC. Its protein is CSLDMASNYGYTF.

The sample holds many counts of this clonotype. This chain uses TRBV6-9 with TRBJ1-2; unclear D gene. The CDR3 consists of 13 residues. V was clipped by 2 bases and J by 3 bases, with 7 bases between them. Germline V CDR1 and CDR2: MNHGY, SVAAGI. For the CDR3, the DNA is TGTGCCAGCAGTTATCACCGGTACTATGGCTACACCTTC. Amino acid sequence: CASSYHRYYGYTF.

The sample holds a few counts of this clonotype. V and J are TRBV2 and TRBJ2-5, with D possibly being TRBD2 (6 bases). CDR3 length: 13 residues. With 8 bases removed from V and 4 bases from J, the gap between germline ends came to 14 bases. From germline, CDR1 is SNHLY and CDR2 FYNNEI. Here the CDR3 reads CASVSGVLETQYF. CDR3 in DNA: TGTGCCAGCGTTTCGGGAGTTCTAGAGACCCAGTACTTC.

Regarding this clonotype: Lacking the conserved final phenylalanine or tryptophan, this CDR3 likely reflects a read error. The DNA is omitted, as the CDR3 cannot be located on it reliably, and the CDR3 follows TCRdb's listing. The V and J genes are TRBV20-1 and TRBJ2-2; TRBD1, the D gene given by the table, was not confirmed from the DNA. Germline assignment: CDR1 DFQATT and CDR2 SNEGSKA (reference sequence). 15 amino acids form the CDR3, both terminal residues included. CDR3 protein: CSATRGAWNTGELVL.

The chain carries TRBV7-6 and TRBJ1-1; no clear D. Germline V CDR1 and CDR2: SGHVS, FNYEAQ. Trimming took 6 bases from V and 2 from J, leaving 25 bases between them. This CDR3 spans 18 amino acids. In DNA, the CDR3 is TGTGCCAGCAGAACCAGCCCCACCCGATCTACCCAAAACACTGAAGCTTTCTTT. Translated, it gives CASRTSPTRSTQNTEAFF.

This clonotype was recorded at least ten times. The chain employs TRBV5-1 and TRBJ2-5; a weak D match, TRBD1 (6 bases). Trimming left V 0 bases short and J 2 bases short, with 11 bases between. CDR3 length: 15 residues. Germline V gene sequence: CDR1 SGHRS, CDR2 YFSETQ. DNA of the CDR3: TGCGCCAGCAGCTTGGGGGACACTGGACAAGAGACCCAGTACTTC. Translated, it gives CASSLGDTGQETQYF.

The CDR3 reads CASSGTGKNEQYF. CDR3 coding DNA: TGTGCCAGCAGTGGGACAGGGAAGAACGAGCAGTACTTC. This chain links TRBV12-3 or TRBV12-4 with TRBJ2-7, with 9 bases fitting TRBD1. J gave up 5 bases and V 5 bases, and 4 bases lay outside the gene matches. CDR3 size: 13 residues.

This chain links TRBV7-9 with TRBJ2-2, with unresolved D. The CDR3 extends over 11 amino acids. V was trimmed by 7 bases and J by 6 bases, leaving 6 bases between them. Germline CDR1 reads SEHNR; CDR2 reads FQNEAQ (reference sequence). The CDR3 coding sequence is TGTGCCAGCATGGACGCCGGGGAGCTGTTTTTT. It codes for CASMDAGELFF.

The chain combines TRBV20-1 with TRBJ1-2; D may be TRBD1 (5 bases). CDR3 length: 10 residues. From germline, CDR1 is DFQATT and CDR2 SNEGSKA (reference sequence). CDR3 sequence (DNA): TGCATAAGTGGGGGTAGTGGCTACACCTTC. Translation: CISGGSGYTF.